This passage covers 27 T cell receptor beta chains from one sample sequenced in a study of T cell responses to AZD1222 COVID-19 vaccine. Clones were read by immunoSEQ multiplex PCR, and TCRdb kept only the in-frame ones, dropping some. The data show roughly 140,000 clones, with around four fifths seen just once and roughly 4.5% held by the top ten. The sample here was peripheral blood, taken on day 0 of MenACWY control vaccination. The receptors come from an adult in good health.

This chain uses TRBV7-6 with TRBJ2-1, with D possibly being TRBD1 or TRBD2 (5 bases each). Trimming shortened V by 5 bases and J by 1 base, and 18 bases separated the two germline ends. The CDR3 has 17 amino acids. Germline V gene lookup returns CDR1 SGHVS and CDR2 FNYEAQ. CDR3 residues: CASSTQRGGRSYNEQFF. CDR3 DNA: TGTGCCAGCAGCACCCAACGTGGGGGTAGGTCCTACAATGAGCAGTTCTTC.

In its sample, this clone was seen a few times. Other nucleotide sequences in the sample specify the same CDR3. The J gene is TRBJ2-5, the V gene TRBV30, with 13 bases fitting TRBD2. V trimming: 1 base; J trimming: 4 bases; junction bases outside the gene matches: 0. CDR3 length equals 14 residues. Germline assignment: CDR1 GTSNPN and CDR2 SVGIG (reference sequence). This CDR3 reads CAWSGLAGGETQYF. The CDR3 DNA follows: TGTGCCTGGAGTGGACTAGCGGGGGGAGAGACCCAGTACTTC.

The chain carries TRBV2 and TRBJ2-5; TRBD2 matches at 11 bases. The CDR3 runs to 19 residues. Trimming took 2 bases from V and 1 from J; bases not matched to a gene: 12. Per the germline V gene, CDR1 is SNHLY and CDR2 is FYNNEI. In nucleotides, the CDR3 is TGTGCCAGCAGTGAAATTCAAGGACTAGCGGGCACCCCCCAAGAGACCCAGTACTTC. It is translated as CASSEIQGLAGTPQETQYF.

The chain carries TRBV5-6 and TRBJ1-1; D is unclear. Germline-derived CDR1 and CDR2 are SGHDT and YYEEEE. The CDR3 sequence is 13 residues long. Deletions cut 4 bases from V and 8 bases from J, with 15 bases between. CDR3 in DNA: TGTGCCAGCAGCGGGGAAGACACCGGGGAAGCTTTCTTT. It is translated as CASSGEDTGEAFF. The full variable domain, with the rest looked up from reference TRBV5-6 and TRBJ1-1, is DAGVTQSPTHLIKTRGQQVTLRCSPKSGHDTVSWYQQALGQGPQFIFQYYEEEERQRGNFPDRFSGHQFPNYSSELNVNALLLGDSALYLCASSGEDTGEAFFGQGTRLTVV.

V gene TRBV7-9 combines with J gene TRBJ1-4, with 7 bases identical to TRBD1. V dropped 1 base and J dropped 5; count of bases not matched to a gene: 4. This CDR3 has 15 amino acids. Germline V lookup: CDR1 SEHNR, CDR2 FQNEAQ (reference sequence). The CDR3 loop reads CASSLVLRGNEKLFF. The CDR3 bases are TGTGCCAGCAGCTTAGTCCTCAGGGGGAATGAAAAACTGTTTTTT.

The gene calls are TRBV19 and TRBJ2-1, with D perhaps matching TRBD2 (6 bases). Trimming removed 5 bases from V and 8 bases from J, with 16 bases in between. CDR1 and CDR2 (germline): LNHDA, SQIVND (reference sequence). The CDR3 has 14 residues. CDR3 amino acids: CASSRGGGWDEQFF. The DNA of the CDR3 is TGTGCCAGTAGTCGGGGAGGAGGGTGGGATGAGCAGTTCTTC.

This clone came up a few times. The genes are TRBV7-3 and TRBJ2-5; D may match TRBD1 or TRBD2 (5 bases each). Germline V gene sequence: CDR1 SGHTA, CDR2 FQGTGA. The V and J ends lost 5 bases and 5 bases respectively, with 15 bases between them. This CDR3 has 14 amino acids. CDR3 sequence: CASSPVGVGETQYF. As DNA, the CDR3 is TGTGCCAGCAGCCCTGTGGGGGTCGGGGAGACCCAGTACTTC.

The chain combines TRBV15 with TRBJ2-2; D is possibly TRBD2 (6 bases). V lost 8 bases and J 1 base, leaving 8 bases between the germline ends. CDR1 and CDR2 from the germline V gene are LNHNV and YYDKDF (reference sequence). The CDR3 loop spans 13 amino acids. CDR3 DNA: TGTGCCACCGGGCGGGGGAACACCGGGGAGCTGTTTTTT. Its protein product is CATGRGNTGELFF.

The chain couples TRBV6-1 to TRBJ1-1; D call uncertain. Trimming cost V 2 bases and J 5 bases, with 9 bases left between them. The CDR3 has 13 amino acids. Germline CDR1 is MNHNS and CDR2 is SASEGT. CDR3 nucleotide sequence: TGTGCCAGCAGTGAAACAATGCGGACTGAAGCTTTCTTT. It codes for CASSETMRTEAFF.

This chain uses TRBV6-5 with TRBJ2-7; 7 bases align to TRBD1. V gave up 6 bases and J gave up 6 bases; unmatched junction bases: 5. The germline CDR1 and CDR2 sequences are MNHEY and SVGAGI. This CDR3 has 12 amino acids. The CDR3 region is CASRGQVGEQYV. CDR3 sequence (DNA): TGTGCCAGCAGAGGACAGGTGGGCGAGCAGTACGTC.

Many counts were recorded for this clone. The chain has TRBV19 and TRBJ1-6; no clear D gene. V lost 1 base to trimming and J lost 11 bases, with 6 bases between them. This CDR3 is built from 12 residues. The germline V gene has CDR1 LNHDA and CDR2 SQIVND (reference sequence). The CDR3 sequence: CASSIGLPPLHF. In nucleotides, the CDR3 is TGTGCCAGTAGTATAGGCCTCCCACCCCTCCACTTT.

The chain combines TRBV5-8 with TRBJ2-5; 9 nucleotides line up with TRBD1. CDR3 length equals 17 residues. V lost 0 bases to trimming and J lost 1 base; unmatched junction nucleotides: 7. Germline V gene sequence: CDR1 SGHTS, CDR2 YDEGEE. For the CDR3, the DNA is TGTGCCAGCAGCTTGGGATTGGACAGGGGATTCCAAGAGACCCAGTACTTC. This encodes CASSLGLDRGFQETQYF.

CDR3 amino acids: CASSPYTGVTGELFF. The CDR3 DNA reads as TGTGCCAGCAGCCCTTACACAGGGGTGACCGGGGAGCTGTTTTTT. The chain employs TRBV14 and TRBJ2-2; 7 nucleotides line up with TRBD1. The CDR3 totals 15 residues. V dropped 4 bases and J dropped 5; count of bases not matched to a gene: 7. The germline gives CDR1 SGHDN, CDR2 FVKESK. The whole variable domain, remainder taken from reference TRBV14 and TRBJ2-2, is EAGVTQFPSHSVIEKGQTVTLRCDPISGHDNLYWYRRVMGKEIKFLLHFVKESKQDESGMPNNRFLAERTGGTYSTLKVQPAELEDSGVYFCASSPYTGVTGELFFGEGSRLTVL.

CDR3 bases: TGTGCCAGCTCACCGGGACGCCGGGTCACCGGGGAGCTGTTTTTT. This sequence encodes CASSPGRRVTGELFF. V usage is TRBV18 and J usage is TRBJ2-2; D assignment may be TRBD1 or TRBD2 (5 bases each). The germline V gene encodes CDR1 KGHSH and CDR2 LQKENI. Trimming removed 3 bases from V and 4 bases from J, with 12 bases in between. The CDR3 totals 15 residues.

This rearrangement joins TRBV3-1 (or the pseudogene TRBV3-2) to TRBJ1-4, with D uncertain. Trimming cost V 2 bases and J 7 bases, with 11 bases left between them. CDR1 and CDR2 (germline): LGHDT, YNNKEL (reference sequence). CDR3 size: 14 residues. CDR3 in amino acids: CASSQTRAAEKLFF. CDR3 DNA sequence: TGTGCCAGCAGCCAAACAAGGGCCGCTGAAAAACTGTTTTTT.

The V gene is TRBV6-5, the J gene TRBJ1-6; 7 bases are a match to TRBD1. This CDR3 contains 15 residues. J gave up 6 bases and V 2 bases, and 4 bases lay outside the gene matches. Germline V gene data show CDR1 as MNHEY and CDR2 as SVGAGI. For the CDR3, the DNA is TGTGCCAGCAGTTACCTCGGGACAGTTAATTCACCCCTCCACTTT. As protein: CASSYLGTVNSPLHF.

The chain employs TRBV11-2 and TRBJ1-6, with D uncertain. CDR1 SGHAT and CDR2 FQNNGV come from the germline V gene. This CDR3 contains 11 residues. With 4 bases removed from V and 10 bases from J, the gap between germline ends came to 5 bases. The CDR3 loop is CASSSSSPLHF. CDR3 sequence (DNA): TGTGCCAGCAGCTCCTCCTCACCCCTCCACTTT.

The V gene is TRBV5-4, the J gene TRBJ1-6; D gene uncertain. The CDR3 is 12 residues long. CDR1 is SGHNT and CDR2 is YYREEE in the germline V gene (reference sequence). V was clipped by 4 bases and J by 5 bases, with 4 bases between them. The CDR3 region has the DNA TGTGCCAGCAGCCTAGATAATTCACCCCTCCACTTT. It specifies CASSLDNSPLHF.

This clone turned up a few times. The chain employs TRBV5-1 and TRBJ2-3, with TRBD1 matching over 9 bases. This CDR3 contains 17 residues. J was trimmed by 4 bases and V by 4 bases; bases with no gene match: 13. In germline, CDR1 is SGHRS, CDR2 YFSETQ. For the CDR3, the DNA is TGCGCCAGCAGCCGGTACTCCGGGACAGGGTCGTCAGATACGCAGTATTTT. Translated, it gives CASSRYSGTGSSDTQYF.

The genes are TRBV10-3 and TRBJ2-1; D perhaps matches TRBD2 (6 bases). Germline V CDR1 and CDR2: ENHRY, SYGVKD. V lost 10 bases and J 5 bases, leaving 18 bases between the germline ends. The CDR3 length is 14 residues. CDR3: CATRTRRDNNEQFF. For the CDR3, the DNA is TGTGCCACTAGGACCCGGAGGGATAACAATGAGCAGTTCTTC.

The chain carries TRBV5-1 and TRBJ2-5, with 12 bases aligning to TRBD2. Germline V gene data show CDR1 as SGHRS and CDR2 as YFSETQ. The J segment lost 5 bases and the V segment lost 3 bases, leaving 8 bases of the junction unmatched. CDR3 length: 16 residues. The CDR3 protein is CASSSTTSGSWETQYF. The CDR3 DNA sequence: TGCGCCAGCAGCTCGACGACTAGCGGGAGTTGGGAGACCCAGTACTTC.

The V and J genes are TRBV10-3 and TRBJ2-1; TRBD1 aligns across 7 bases. The CDR3 sequence is 14 residues long. V lost 4 bases to trimming and J lost 4 bases; unmatched junction nucleotides: 4. Per the germline V gene, CDR1 is ENHRY and CDR2 is SYGVKD. CDR3 sequence reads: CAISAGTEYNEQFF. The CDR3 DNA sequence: TGTGCCATCAGTGCGGGGACAGAGTACAATGAGCAGTTCTTC.

V is TRBV6-5 and J is TRBJ1-3, with D hard to call. CDR3 length equals 15 residues. The germline CDR1 and CDR2 sequences are MNHEY and SVGAGI. The V end lost 7 bases, the J end lost 0 bases, and 13 bases lay between the germline ends. Here the CDR3 reads CASTRRPDSGNTIYF. The CDR3 DNA reads as TGTGCCAGCACCCGCCGGCCCGACTCTGGAAACACCATATATTTT.

The rearrangement joins TRBV5-1 to TRBJ2-2; D gene uncertain. Germline CDR1 reads SGHRS; CDR2 reads YFSETQ. The CDR3 consists of 15 residues. Trimming took off 2 bases at V and 6 bases at J, with 14 bases between the two ends. The CDR3 region has the DNA TGCGCCAGCAGCTTTCGAGGCCCTATGGCCGGGGAGCTGTTTTTT. The encoded protein is CASSFRGPMAGELFF.

This clone has only a few counts. V usage is TRBV28 and J usage is TRBJ1-4, with D maybe TRBD1 (5 bases). Germline V gene lookup returns CDR1 MDHEN and CDR2 SYDVKM. There are 13 residues in the CDR3. CDR3 sequence: CASGKGRNEKLFF. In nucleotides, the CDR3 is TGTGCTAGCGGGAAGGGGAGGAATGAAAAACTGTTTTTT.

This rearrangement joins TRBV4-1 to TRBJ1-1, with no clear D. Trimming shortened V by 0 bases and J by 7 bases, and 12 bases separated the two germline ends. Germline-derived CDR1 and CDR2 are MGHRA and YSYEKL. This CDR3 spans 14 amino acids. CDR3 in amino acids: CASSQDAWRDEAFF. The DNA of the CDR3 is TGCGCCAGCAGCCAAGATGCCTGGCGTGATGAAGCTTTCTTT.

The J gene is TRBJ1-4, the V gene TRBV4-1; TRBD1 is a possible D gene (5 bases). CDR1 is MGHRA, CDR2 YSYEKL, per germline. This CDR3 is built from 15 residues. Trimming cost V 2 bases and J 8 bases, with 15 bases left between them. The chain's CDR3 is CASSQWSRVGEKLFF. The CDR3 nucleotides read TGCGCCAGCAGCCAATGGTCCAGGGTCGGAGAAAAACTGTTTTTT.